This T cell receptor beta chain was retrieved from a study of technical replicates of blood from a few donors. Assay used: immunoSEQ multiplex PCR; TCRdb lists only in-frame clones, some missing. The data contain more than 75,000 clones, 90% to 96% of them seen just once; the ten biggest clones take up 0.36%. The CDR3 totals 12 residues. Between the trimmed V and J ends, which lost 7 bases and 5 bases, there was a span of 12 bases. The germline V gene has CDR1 SGHTA and CDR2 FQGNSA. V usage is TRBV7-2 and J usage is TRBJ2-7; unclear D gene. The material sequenced was T cells isolated from PBMCs. The sequence came from a human donor in good health. In DNA form, the CDR3 reads TGTGCCAGCACGGCGACTTGGAACGAGCAGTACTTC. This sequence encodes CASTATWNEQYF.